These T cell receptor beta chains were read from a single sample in a study of T cell changes during pregnancy in multiple sclerosis. TCRdb's copy holds only in-frame clones and misses some; the assay was immunoSEQ multiplex PCR. The table lists 70,000 to 85,000 clones, around 92% of them singletons. The sequencing here drew on peripheral blood, taken before pregnancy. These TCRs come from a female donor with multiple sclerosis, enrolled in a pregnancy study. Each CDR3 is given with its conserved first and last residue. Fields, in order: V gene, CDR3 length, J gene, CDR3 protein.

TRBV7-9,16,TRBJ2-5,CASSGPSAGTRETQYF
TRBV18,17,TRBJ2-5,CASSPLAAGGPQETQYF
TRBV28,20,TRBJ2-7,CASSLFLRDRGQRIRYEQYF
TRBV5-5,15,TRBJ1-1,CASSLGDRGHTEAFF
TRBV19,14,TRBJ1-1,CASRGGGGNTEAFF
TRBV28,15,TRBJ1-1,CASSLLGGVNTEAFF
TRBV6-1,11,TRBJ2-2,CASLRAGELFF
TRBV5-4,13,TRBJ2-4,CASSVDARGIQYF
TRBV11-2,15,TRBJ2-7,CASTDRTSGNYEQYF
TRBV29-1,13,TRBJ2-2,CSVNRGHTGELFF